This T cell receptor beta chain was sequenced for a study of blood T cell repertoires in COVID-19. Study information: From T cells, B-cell-depleted T cells, or PBMCs came the material, which was cDNA or gDNA.

This CDR3 has 18 amino acids. V lost 4 bases to trimming and J lost 5 bases, with 23 bases between them. Looked up from germline, CDR1 is SEHNR and CDR2 is FQNEAQ (reference sequence). Assay: immunoSEQ multiplex PCR; the TCRdb copy retains only in-frame clones and omits some. The table has 250,000 or so clones, 88% seen once. Sequencing used PBMCs or T cells enriched from blood (not recorded which). The receptor was isolated from a woman in her forties with acute COVID-19. V gene TRBV7-9 combines with J gene TRBJ2-2; a possible D gene is TRBD2 (6 bases). CDR3 in amino acids: CASSSNVPRSGPTGELFF. The CDR3 nucleotides read TGTGCCAGCAGCTCCAACGTCCCTCGTAGCGGACCTACCGGGGAGCTGTTTTTT.